Shown below are 24 T cell receptor beta chains from a single sample sequenced in a study of blood T cell repertoires in COVID-19. The repertoire was sequenced with immunoSEQ multiplex PCR; TCRdb's copy has only in-frame clones and lacks some. The sample includes about 240,000 clones, approximately 86% of them seen just once. Sequencing used peripheral blood. The receptors here all came from a man aged 55 to 70 who had recovered from COVID-19.

This rearrangement joins TRBV5-6 to TRBJ1-2; D might be TRBD1 (6 bases). Germline V CDR1 and CDR2: SGHDT, YYEEEE. This CDR3 is built from 15 residues. V shed 5 bases and J shed 0 bases, with 14 bases lying between them. CDR3 protein: CASRLNRATNYGYTF. In nucleotides, the CDR3 is TGTGCCAGCAGGTTAAACAGGGCAACTAACTATGGCTACACCTTC. The variable domain in full, completed from reference TRBV5-6 and TRBJ1-2, reads DAGVTQSPTHLIKTRGQQVTLRCSPKSGHDTVSWYQQALGQGPQFIFQYYEEEERQRGNFPDRFSGHQFPNYSSELNVNALLLGDSALYLCASRLNRATNYGYTFGSGTRLTVV.

The V and J genes are TRBV4-2 and TRBJ2-2; 9 bases line up with TRBD2. The germline gives CDR1 LGHNA, CDR2 YNFKEQ. The CDR3 has 17 amino acids. V was clipped by 0 bases and J by 7 bases; unmatched bases: 9. This CDR3 is CASSQELAGPWGGELFF. In nucleotides, the CDR3 is TGTGCCAGCAGCCAAGAACTAGCGGGCCCTTGGGGCGGGGAGCTGTTTTTT.

J is TRBJ1-1 and V is TRBV6-5; 11 bases align to TRBD1. In germline, CDR1 is MNHEY, CDR2 SVGAGI. This CDR3 has 16 residues. With 2 bases clipped from V and 1 base from J, the junction kept 3 bases outside the gene matches. CDR3 protein: CASSYLGQGENTEAFF. For the CDR3, the DNA is TGTGCCAGCAGTTACCTGGGACAGGGGGAGAACACTGAAGCTTTCTTT.

In this sample, this clone turned up a few times. This rearrangement joins TRBV6-5 to TRBJ1-5; a weak D match, TRBD1 (6 bases). V dropped 2 bases and J dropped 2 bases, with 7 bases sitting between them. Germline V gene data show CDR1 as MNHEY and CDR2 as SVGAGI. This CDR3 region has 14 residues. The DNA for the CDR3 is TGTGCCAGCAGTTACGCAGGGGGCAATCAGCCCCAGCATTTT. Translated, it gives CASSYAGGNQPQHF.

DNA for the CDR3: TGTGCCAGCAGCTTATTACCAGGGGTGAACACTGAAGCTTTCTTT. Translation gives CASSLLPGVNTEAFF. The chain is built from TRBV7-2 and TRBJ1-1; a weak D match, TRBD1 (6 bases). The CDR3 consists of 15 residues. The V gene's germline CDR1 is SGHTA and CDR2 FQGNSA. The V and J ends lost 2 bases and 0 bases respectively, with 10 bases between them. The full variable domain, rest sourced from reference TRBV7-2 and TRBJ1-1, is GAGVSQSPSNKVTEKGKDVELRCDPISGHTALYWYRQSLGQGLEFLIYFQGNSAPDKSGLPSDRFSAERTGGSVSTLTIQRTQQEDSAVYLCASSLLPGVNTEAFFGQGTRLTVV.

The rearrangement links TRBV19 to TRBJ1-1; TRBD1 might be the D (5 bases). This CDR3 spans 12 amino acids. The germline V gene encodes CDR1 LNHDA and CDR2 SQIVND (reference sequence). V lost 8 bases, J lost 12 bases, and 19 bases lay in between. This CDR3 reads CASRWRGAPSFF. In DNA, the CDR3 is TGTGCCAGTCGGTGGCGTGGGGCCCCTTCTTTCTTT.

V and J are TRBV27 and TRBJ2-2, with 9 bases lining up with TRBD1. V trimming: 6 bases; J trimming: 4 bases; junction bases outside the gene matches: 6. The germline gives CDR1 MNHEY, CDR2 SMNVEV (reference sequence). CDR3 length equals 15 residues. This CDR3 is CASRNGTGFTGELFF. Written as DNA, the CDR3 is TGTGCCAGCAGAAATGGGACAGGGTTCACCGGGGAGCTGTTTTTT.

V is TRBV2 and J is TRBJ2-2, with 9 bases that match TRBD1. Germline V gives CDR1 SNHLY, CDR2 FYNNEI. The V segment lost 7 bases and the J segment 4 bases; nucleotides outside the gene matches: 4. The CDR3 covers 14 residues. In nucleotides, the CDR3 is TGTGCCAGCACTACGACAGGGGGCACCGGGGAGCTGTTTTTT. Encoded protein: CASTTTGGTGELFF.

This clone was recorded a few times. This sequence joins TRBV28 and TRBJ1-2; TRBD1 aligns across 10 bases. The J segment lost 2 bases and the V segment lost 4 bases, leaving 4 bases of the junction unmatched. Looked up from germline, CDR1 is MDHEN and CDR2 is SYDVKM. This CDR3 is 15 amino acids long. The CDR3 loop is CASSSPDRGNYGYTF. The DNA of the CDR3 is TGTGCCAGCAGTTCCCCGGACAGGGGGAACTATGGCTACACCTTC.

As regards this clone: The same CDR3 is also encoded by other DNA sequences in this sample. V gene TRBV18 combines with J gene TRBJ1-1, with D perhaps TRBD1 (5 bases). The CDR3 loop spans 14 amino acids. Germline CDR1 KGHSH, CDR2 LQKENI. The V end was cut by 3 bases, the J end by 1 base, with 9 bases between. The DNA for the CDR3 is TGTGCCAGCTCACCGCAGGGCGAGAACACTGAAGCTTTCTTT. It is translated as CASSPQGENTEAFF.

The V gene is TRBV30, the J gene TRBJ1-5, with a possible D match to TRBD1 (5 bases). Between the trimmed V and J ends, which lost 2 bases and 2 bases, there was a span of 7 bases. Germline V CDR1 and CDR2: GTSNPN, SVGIG (reference sequence). This CDR3 region has 13 residues. The CDR3 region has the DNA TGTGCCTGGAGTCAACAGGGCAATCAGCCCCAGCATTTT. Protein: CAWSQQGNQPQHF.

CDR3 region: CASSELVKTSGEETQYF. The CDR3 nucleotides are TGTGCCAGCAGTGAACTTGTTAAGACTAGCGGGGAAGAGACCCAGTACTTC. The rearrangement links TRBV6-1 to TRBJ2-5, with 11 bases that match TRBD2. V lost 2 bases and J lost 3; bases outside the gene matches: 8. This CDR3 has 17 amino acids. Looked up from germline, CDR1 is MNHNS and CDR2 is SASEGT.

The CDR3 protein is CASRRGETQYF. The CDR3 DNA reads TGTGCCAGCAGAAGGGGGGAGACCCAGTACTTC. The chain has TRBV5-8 and TRBJ2-5; tentatively, D is TRBD1 (6 bases). Germline-derived CDR1 and CDR2 are SGHTS and YDEGEE. Trimming shortened V by 5 bases and J by 5 bases, and 7 bases separated the two germline ends. The CDR3 has 11 amino acids.

V usage is TRBV5-1 and J usage is TRBJ2-3, with D uncertain. There are 16 residues in the CDR3. Germline CDR1 SGHRS, CDR2 YFSETQ. V lost 4 bases to trimming and J lost 0 bases, with 15 bases between them. CDR3 residues: CASSRLGWQSTDTQYF. The CDR3 DNA sequence: TGCGCCAGCAGCCGACTCGGGTGGCAGAGCACAGATACGCAGTATTTT.

This clone has a single count. The genes are TRBV5-6 and TRBJ1-5; D unresolved. V was cut by 6 bases and J by 1 base, with 14 bases left in between. The CDR3 has 15 residues. Germline-derived CDR1 and CDR2 are SGHDT and YYEEEE. CDR3 nucleotides: TGTGCCAGCAACCTGCGGGGAATCAGCAATCAGCCCCAGCATTTT. It is translated as CASNLRGISNQPQHF.

The chain recombines TRBV10-3 with TRBJ2-5; D is unclear. The V and J ends lost 7 bases and 0 bases respectively, with 9 bases between them. The germline CDR1 and CDR2 sequences are ENHRY and SYGVKD. CDR3 size: 13 residues. CDR3 DNA sequence: TGTGCCATCAAATCCCAGGACCAAGAGACCCAGTACTTC. This encodes CAIKSQDQETQYF.

The chain uses TRBV10-1 and TRBJ1-5; TRBD1 is a possible D gene (6 bases). V lost 7 bases and J lost 5, with 12 bases in between. Germline lookup yields CDR1 WNHNN and CDR2 SYGVQD (reference sequence). This CDR3 has 13 residues. The CDR3 DNA follows: TGCGCCAGCAATATGGACAGAGATCAGCCCCAGCATTTT. Amino acids: CASNMDRDQPQHF.

This chain connects TRBV23-1 to TRBJ2-7; D is unclear. TRBV23-1 is marked as an open reading frame, function uncertain. The CDR3 loop spans 12 amino acids. V lost 11 bases and J 0 bases, leaving 11 bases between the germline ends. Here the CDR3 DNA reads TGCGCCCGGTCTGGGCCCTCCTACGAGCAGTACGTC. Amino acids: CARSGPSYEQYV.

This clone appeared a single time. The J gene is TRBJ1-2, the V gene TRBV7-6; D remains unclear. With 3 bases removed from V and 6 bases from J, the gap between germline ends came to 26 bases. Per germline, CDR1 SGHVS and CDR2 FNYEAQ. This CDR3 has 18 amino acids. This CDR3 reads CASSLGPGSGGSSHGYTF. The CDR3 DNA reads TGTGCCAGCAGCTTGGGTCCTGGCTCAGGTGGATCGAGTCATGGCTACACCTTC.

The chain employs TRBV10-1 and TRBJ1-6; 8 positions match TRBD1. CDR1 is WNHNN and CDR2 is SYGVQD in the germline V gene (reference sequence). V was pared by 7 bases and J by 7 bases, with 9 bases of the junction left unmatched. The CDR3 is made up of 15 amino acids. CDR3 region: CASNTTGGDNSPLHF. CDR3 DNA sequence: TGCGCCAGCAATACTACAGGGGGAGACAATTCACCCCTCCACTTT.

This clone was seen at least ten times. The V call is TRBV6-5, the J call TRBJ2-7; 9 bases agree with TRBD2. Germline V gene sequence: CDR1 MNHEY, CDR2 SVGAGI. The length of the CDR3 is 11 residues. V was pared by 4 bases and J by 12 bases, with 4 bases of the junction left unmatched. The DNA of the CDR3 is TGTGCCAGCAGTTTTAGCGGGAGCGCGTACTTC. It codes for CASSFSGSAYF.

The rearrangement links TRBV5-1 to TRBJ2-5; 10 bases are shared with TRBD2. The CDR3 sequence is 16 residues long. CDR1 SGHRS and CDR2 YFSETQ come from the germline V gene. V trimming: 0 bases; J trimming: 5 bases; junction bases outside the gene matches: 7. The CDR3 here is CASSLGSGGALETQYF. CDR3 nucleotides: TGCGCCAGCAGCTTGGGGAGCGGGGGGGCCCTGGAGACCCAGTACTTC.

The CDR3 DNA is TGCGCCAGCAGCTTGACAGGGGAGGCTTCACCCCTCCACTTT. The encoded protein is CASSLTGEASPLHF. This chain uses TRBV5-1 with TRBJ1-6; 7 nucleotides match TRBD1. V trimming: 1 base; J trimming: 9 bases; junction bases outside the gene matches: 4. Germline CDR1 reads SGHRS; CDR2 reads YFSETQ. The CDR3 has 14 residues. The variable domain in full, with the rest retrieved from reference TRBV5-1 and TRBJ1-6, is KAGVTQTPRYLIKTRGQQVTLSCSPISGHRSVSWYQQTPGQGLQFLFEYFSETQRNKGNFPGRFSGRQFSNSRSEMNVSTLELGDSALYLCASSLTGEASPLHFGNGTRLTVT.

The chain couples TRBV11-2 to TRBJ2-2; the D gene is possibly TRBD1 (5 bases). CDR1 SGHAT and CDR2 FQNNGV come from the germline V gene. V lost 2 bases to trimming and J lost 4 bases, with 5 bases between them. This CDR3 is 13 amino acids long. The CDR3 DNA reads as TGTGCCAGCAGCTTACAGGGCACCGGGGAGCTGTTTTTT. Its protein product is CASSLQGTGELFF.